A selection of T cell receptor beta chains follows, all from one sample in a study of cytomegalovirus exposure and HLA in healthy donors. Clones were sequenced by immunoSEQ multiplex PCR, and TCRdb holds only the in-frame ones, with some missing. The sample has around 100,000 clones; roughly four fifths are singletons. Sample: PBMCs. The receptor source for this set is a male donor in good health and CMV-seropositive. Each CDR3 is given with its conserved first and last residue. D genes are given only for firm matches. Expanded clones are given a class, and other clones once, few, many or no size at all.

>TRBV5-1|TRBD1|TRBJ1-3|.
TGCGCCAGCAGCACCGGACAGGGCTCTGGAAACACCATATATTTT
CASSTGQGSGNTIYF
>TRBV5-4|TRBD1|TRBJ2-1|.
TGTGCCGGCAGCACGGGCCTGACAGGGTCTTACAATGAGCAGTTCTTC
CAGSTGLTGSYNEQFF
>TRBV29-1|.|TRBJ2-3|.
TGCAGCGTTGCAGGGGCGGCAGATACGCAGTATTTT
CSVAGAADTQYF
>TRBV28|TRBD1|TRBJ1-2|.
TGTGCCAGCGCCAGGGGGAGTGGCTACACCTTC
CASARGSGYTF
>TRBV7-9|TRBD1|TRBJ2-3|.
TGTGCCAGCAGCTCCGGACAGGGGCCTCAGGATACGCAGTATTTT
CASSSGQGPQDTQYF
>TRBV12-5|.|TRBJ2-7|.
TGTGCTAGTGGTCCGATAGCTTGGAAACACGGCGAGCAGTACTTC
CASGPIAWKHGEQYF
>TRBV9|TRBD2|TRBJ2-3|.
TGTGCCAGCAGCCCCAGCGGGACTAGCGGGAGTAATACGCAGTATTTT
CASSPSGTSGSNTQYF
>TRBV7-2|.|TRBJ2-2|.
TGTGCCAGCAGCTTAGTAACAGGGTGGGACACCGGGGAGCTGTTTTTT
CASSLVTGWDTGELFF
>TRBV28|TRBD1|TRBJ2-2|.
TGTGCCAGCAGATACAGGGGTACCGGGGAGCTGTTTTTT
CASRYRGTGELFF
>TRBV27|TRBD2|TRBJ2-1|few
TGTGCCAGCAGTTCCGGAGCGGGAGTCCCCTACAATGAGCAGTTCTTC
CASSSGAGVPYNEQFF
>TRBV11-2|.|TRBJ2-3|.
TGTGCCAGCAGCTTACTCGGAGTCACAGATACGCAGTATTTT
CASSLLGVTDTQYF
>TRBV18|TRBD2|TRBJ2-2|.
TGTGCCAGCTCGGCAGGAGCTGGACTAGAGGTCGGGGAGCTGTTTTTT
CASSAGAGLEVGELFF
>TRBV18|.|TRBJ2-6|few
TGTGCCAGCTCACCATCGGGTTCTGGGGCCAACGTCCTGACTTTC
CASSPSGSGANVLTF
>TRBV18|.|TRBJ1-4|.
TGTGCCAGCTCCCCACACCCCCCGGGAACTAATGAAAAACTGTTTTTT
CASSPHPPGTNEKLFF
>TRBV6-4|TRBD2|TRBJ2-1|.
TGTGCCAGCAGTCCGGGACTAGCGTTCCAGAGCTCCTACAATGAGCAGTTCTTC
CASSPGLAFQSSYNEQFF
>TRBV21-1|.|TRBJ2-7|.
TGTGCCGGTTCCCGGGACAGGGGGCGAGAGCAGTACTTC
CAGSRDRGREQYF
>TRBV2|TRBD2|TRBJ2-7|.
TGTGCCAGCAGCGGGACTAGCGCGGCCGGCGAGCAGTACTTC
CASSGTSAAGEQYF
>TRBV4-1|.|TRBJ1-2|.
TGCGCCAGCAGCCCGACAGTATCTTTCTATGGCTACACCTTC
CASSPTVSFYGYTF
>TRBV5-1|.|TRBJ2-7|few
TGCGCCAGCAGCTTGGAGCTGGTCCCCTACGAGCAGTACTTC
CASSLELVPYEQYF
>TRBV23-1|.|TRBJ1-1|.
TGCGCCAGCAGTCACGCAGGGCTACTAAGGGATGAAGCTTTCTTT
CASSHAGLLRDEAFF
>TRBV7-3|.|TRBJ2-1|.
TGTGCCAGCAGCCTTCCGGGACAAGAGCAGTTCTTC
CASSLPGQEQFF
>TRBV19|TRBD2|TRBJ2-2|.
TGTGCCAGTAGCACCCTTTGGGCGGGAGAGACCGGGGAGCTGTTTTTT
CASSTLWAGETGELFF
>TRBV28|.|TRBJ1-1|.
TGTGCCAGCAGTTCCGTTGACATGGGGAGGACTGAAGCTTTCTTT
CASSSVDMGRTEAFF
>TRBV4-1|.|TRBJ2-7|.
TGCGCCAGCAGCCAAGAGAGGGACACCTCTACGGGGCAGTACTTC
CASSQERDTSTGQYF
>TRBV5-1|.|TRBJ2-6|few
TGCGCCAGCAGCCTGACAGGTACCTCTGGGGCCAACGTCCTGACTTTC
CASSLTGTSGANVLTF
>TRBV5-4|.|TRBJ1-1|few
TGTGCCAGCAGCGACACCTTGAACACTGAAGCTTTCTTT
CASSDTLNTEAFF
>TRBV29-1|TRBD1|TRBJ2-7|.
TGCAGCGTCGCTCAGGGGGCGAGCTACGAGCAGTACTTC
CSVAQGASYEQYF
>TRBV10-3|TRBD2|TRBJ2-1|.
TGTGCCATCAGTGAAGGGACTAGCGGGAGGGTGAATGAGCAGTTCTTC
CAISEGTSGRVNEQFF
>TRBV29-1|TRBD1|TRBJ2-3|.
TGCAGCGCCGGGACAGCGAGCACAGATACGCAGTATTTT
CSAGTASTDTQYF
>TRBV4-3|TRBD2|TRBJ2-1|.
TGCGCCAGCAGCCAAGGGACTAGCGGGAGGTCTGCCAATGAGCAGTTCTTC
CASSQGTSGRSANEQFF
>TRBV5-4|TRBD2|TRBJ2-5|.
TGTGCCAGCAGCACGGGGACTAGCCGTCCAGAGACCCAGTACTTC
CASSTGTSRPETQYF
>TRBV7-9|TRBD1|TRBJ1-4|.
TGTGCCAGCAGCACGCGACAGGGGCGGCATGAAAAACTGTTTTTT
CASSTRQGRHEKLFF
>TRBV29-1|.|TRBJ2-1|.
TGCAGCGTTGAAGGGAGGGTCGATGAGCAGTTCTTC
CSVEGRVDEQFF
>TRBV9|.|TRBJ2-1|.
TGTGCCAGCAGCGTAGCTCCCCGGGGTGGCTACAATGAGCAGTTCTTC
CASSVAPRGGYNEQFF
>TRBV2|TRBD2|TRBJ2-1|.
TGTGCCAGCAGGCTCGGACTAGCTCAGGCAAATGAGCAGTTCTTC
CASRLGLAQANEQFF
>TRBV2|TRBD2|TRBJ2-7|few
TGTGCCAGCAGTGAAGCGAGCGGGAGTTACGAGCAGTACTTC
CASSEASGSYEQYF
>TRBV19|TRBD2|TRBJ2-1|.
TGTGCCAGTAGTATAACCCTAGCGGGAGGGTATGAGCAGTTCTTC
CASSITLAGGYEQFF
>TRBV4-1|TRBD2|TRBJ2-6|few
TGCGCCAGCAGCCGAACCTCCCTTATTGCGGGGGCGCGGGGGGCCAACGGCCTGACTTTC
CASSRTSLIAGARGANGLTF
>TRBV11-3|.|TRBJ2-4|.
TGTGCGGGGGCTCCAGATGCCAAAAACATTCAGTACTTC
CAGAPDAKNIQYF
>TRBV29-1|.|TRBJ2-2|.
TGCAGCGTCGTAAGCGGCTCCGGGGAGCTGTTTTTT
CSVVSGSGELFF
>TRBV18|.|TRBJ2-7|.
TGTGCCAGCTCACCCCGCGGCTCTGGGTCCTACGAGCAGTACTTC
CASSPRGSGSYEQYF
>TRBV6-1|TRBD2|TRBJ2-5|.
TGTGCCAGCAGTGTGACTAGCGGGAGAGGGGAGACCCAGTACTTC
CASSVTSGRGETQYF
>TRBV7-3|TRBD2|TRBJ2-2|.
TGTGCCAGCAGCTCTAGGACTAGCGGGGCGAACACCGGGGAGCTGTTTTTT
CASSSRTSGANTGELFF
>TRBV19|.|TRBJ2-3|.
TGTGCCAGTAGGACTTCACATAGCACGGATACGCAGTATTTT
CASRTSHSTDTQYF
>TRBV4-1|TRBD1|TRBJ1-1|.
TGCGCCACTTCACCGGGACAGGGGAGGATGAACACTGAAGCTTTCTTT
CATSPGQGRMNTEAFF
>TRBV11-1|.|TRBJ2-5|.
TGTGCCAGCAGTTATCAGGGGGGTTTTGGACGTGAGACCCAGTACTTC
CASSYQGGFGRETQYF
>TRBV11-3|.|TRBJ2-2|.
TGTGCCAGCAGCTTAGGCAGATCCACCGGGGAGCTGTTTTTT
CASSLGRSTGELFF
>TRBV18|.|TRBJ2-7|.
TGTGCCAGCTCACGCGCGTCCTACGAGCAGTACTTC
CASSRASYEQYF
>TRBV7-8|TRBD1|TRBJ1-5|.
TGTGCCAGCAGCTCTACAGGGGGGAATCAGCCCCAGCATTTT
CASSSTGGNQPQHF
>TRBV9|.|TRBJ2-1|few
TGTGCCAGCAGCGTACTAGCGACCTACAATGAGCAGTTCTTC
CASSVLATYNEQFF
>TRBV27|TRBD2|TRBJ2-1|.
TGTGCCAGCAGTCTATGGGAGGGCCGGGGTAATGAGCAGTTCTTC
CASSLWEGRGNEQFF
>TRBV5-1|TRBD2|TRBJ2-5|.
TGCGCCAGCAGCTTGTTACTAGCGAGTCAAGAGACCCAGTACTTC
CASSLLLASQETQYF
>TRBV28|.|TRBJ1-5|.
TGTGCCAGCATCTCTGGCAGGGAGGACCAGCCCCAGCATTTT
CASISGREDQPQHF
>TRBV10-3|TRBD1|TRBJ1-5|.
TGTGCCATCAGTGAGGGGACAGGGGTGGGTCAGCCCCAGCATTTT
CAISEGTGVGQPQHF
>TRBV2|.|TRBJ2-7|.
TGTGCCAGCACCACCCTCCGGGGTCCCCACTACGAGCAGTACTTC
CASTTLRGPHYEQYF